This T cell receptor (beta chain) was identified during a study of human thymus T cells (dated by TCRdb to the early 2020s). In the study overall: The study used under 10 infant thymus samples plus four related peripheral blood samples to characterize TCR alpha and beta repertoires. Donor ages ranged from about 6 to 250 days, and the cohort comprised more than 5 male and a couple of female infants. Overall results and qualifications from the work: Thymus samples yielded on average about 810,000 unique TCRB clonotypes, compared with around 79,000 from blood samples. V and J gene segment usage appeared biased in both thymic and peripheral blood repertoires. The related research reported highly overlapping thymic TCR repertoires among unrelated individuals.

Of note for this clone: Its antigen is unknown. No quality values exist for individual bases; no much larger clone is one base distant.

Sequences SGHDT (CDR1) and YYEEEE (CDR2) are obtained from the germline V gene. The CDR3 numbers 17 residues from cysteine through phenylalanine. The retained sequence is limited to the CDR3, 51 bases, with the frame set at the first base. V is trimmed back by 4 bases and J by 3 bases, and the junction contains 13 bases that no gene match accounts for. Thymus tissue was collected as surgical resects that were removed during corrective cardiac surgery. In Finland, the donors were immunologically healthy infants who were having open corrective cardiac surgery for congenital heart defects. Thymocytes were released mechanically from tissue and stored at -70 °C as pellets of roughly 9-32 million cells. A QIAsymphony instrument was used to extract genomic DNA from the frozen cell pellets. Using the immunoSEQ multiplex PCR assay, the TCRB and TCRAD loci were amplified from a standardized quantity of quality-controlled genomic DNA. Amplicons spanned the V(D)J region at a length sufficient to cover the CDR3 and identify V and J genes. Through the commercial immunoSEQ service, the amplicons were sequenced on an Illumina platform. As for the original processing: Primer bias and sequencing errors were corrected as previously described, and TCRAD and TCRB were defined on the basis of the IMGT database. The repertoires were analysed using immunoSEQ Analyzer 3.0 and VDJTools for basic statistics, V/J segment usage, diversity estimates, rarefaction and pairwise overlap. To estimate diversity, the Chao1, ChaoE, Efron-Thisted, Shannon and inverse Simpson indices were applied, and diversity was also estimated on datasets down-sampled to the smallest sample. Repertoire overlap was assessed by strict matching of CDR3 nucleotide sequence, V gene and J gene, and clustering was done by Jaccard-based multidimensional scaling. What TCRdb holds here is the immuneACCESS table cut down to in-frame rearrangements. Part of the clones is not present; checked against another copy, under half of the missing clones reflect an unresolved V gene, and the others are unexplained. The V and J calls and the clone size are those of that table, but D and trimming were determined from the DNA. In this sample the table shows about 130,000 clones, 90% to 95% of which occur a single time. The ten largest clones take up roughly 0.024% of the sample.

The receptor comes from a boy in the first two years of life with a congenital heart defect but otherwise immunologically healthy. The material sequenced was thymus tissue. The V and J genes are TRBV5-6 and TRBJ2-3, with 8 bases aligning to TRBD2. The nucleotides are TGTGCCAGCAGCAGCCCCAAGGGGCGGGGGGTTACAGATACGCAGTATTTT. It is translated as CASSSPKGRGVTDTQYF.